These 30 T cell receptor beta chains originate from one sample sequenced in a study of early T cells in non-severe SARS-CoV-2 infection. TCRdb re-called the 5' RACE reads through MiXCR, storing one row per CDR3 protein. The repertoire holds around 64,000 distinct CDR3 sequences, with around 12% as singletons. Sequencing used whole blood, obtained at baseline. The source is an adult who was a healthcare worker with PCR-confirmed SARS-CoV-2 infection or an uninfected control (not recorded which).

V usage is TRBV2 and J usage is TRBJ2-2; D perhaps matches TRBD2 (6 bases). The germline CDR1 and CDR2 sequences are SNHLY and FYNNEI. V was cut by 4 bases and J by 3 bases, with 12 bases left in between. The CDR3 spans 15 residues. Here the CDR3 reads CASSAQRVDTGELFF. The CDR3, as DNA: TGTGCCAGCAGTGCCCAGCGGGTCGACACCGGGGAGCTGTTTTTT.

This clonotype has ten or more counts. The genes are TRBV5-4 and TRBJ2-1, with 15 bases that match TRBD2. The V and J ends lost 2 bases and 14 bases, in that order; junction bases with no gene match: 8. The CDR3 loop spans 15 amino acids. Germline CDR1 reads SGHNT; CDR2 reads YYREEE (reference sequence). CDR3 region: CASSFRTSGRAREFF. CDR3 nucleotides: TGTGCCAGCAGCTTCAGGACTAGCGGGAGGGCCAGGGAGTTCTTC.

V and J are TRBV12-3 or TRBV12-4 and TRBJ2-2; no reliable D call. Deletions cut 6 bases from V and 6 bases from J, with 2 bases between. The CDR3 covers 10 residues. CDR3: CASSSGELFF. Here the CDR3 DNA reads TGTGCCAGCAGCTCCGGGGAGCTGTTTTTT.

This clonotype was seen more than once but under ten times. The CDR3 DNA follows: TGTGCCAGCAGTTTCTCGGTGAACGAGCAGTACTTC. Its protein is CASSFSVNEQYF. The gene calls are TRBV28 and TRBJ2-7; D ambiguous. The CDR3 is 12 residues long. Trimming took 3 bases from V and 5 from J, leaving 8 bases between them. Per the germline V gene, CDR1 is MDHEN and CDR2 is SYDVKM.

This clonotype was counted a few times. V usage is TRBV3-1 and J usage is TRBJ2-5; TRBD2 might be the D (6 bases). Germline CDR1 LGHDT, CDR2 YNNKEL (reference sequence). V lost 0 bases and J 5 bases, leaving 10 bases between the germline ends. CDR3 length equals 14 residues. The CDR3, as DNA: TGTGCCAGCAGCCAAGATCCCCGGGAGGAGACCCAGTACTTC. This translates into CASSQDPREETQYF.

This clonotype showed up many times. The CDR3 reads CASSLQELRTLHF. DNA of the CDR3: TGTGCCAGCAGCTTACAGGAGCTTCGGACCCTCCACTTT. The chain has TRBV7-9 and TRBJ1-6; D gene unclear. V was trimmed by 2 bases and J by 14 bases, leaving 13 bases between them. Germline CDR1 SEHNR, CDR2 FQNEAQ (reference sequence). This CDR3 comprises 13 residues.

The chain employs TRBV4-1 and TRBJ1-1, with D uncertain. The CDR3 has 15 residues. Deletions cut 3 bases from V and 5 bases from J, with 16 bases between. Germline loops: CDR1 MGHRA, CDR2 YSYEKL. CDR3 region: CASSQRPPLGTEAFF. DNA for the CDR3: TGCGCCAGCAGCCAGAGACCCCCACTTGGGACTGAAGCTTTCTTT.

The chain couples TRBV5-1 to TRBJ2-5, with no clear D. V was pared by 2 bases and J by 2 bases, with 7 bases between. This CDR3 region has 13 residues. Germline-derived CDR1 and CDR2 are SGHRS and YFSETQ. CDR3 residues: CASSFPAQETQYF. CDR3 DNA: TGCGCCAGCAGCTTTCCAGCACAAGAGACCCAGTACTTC.

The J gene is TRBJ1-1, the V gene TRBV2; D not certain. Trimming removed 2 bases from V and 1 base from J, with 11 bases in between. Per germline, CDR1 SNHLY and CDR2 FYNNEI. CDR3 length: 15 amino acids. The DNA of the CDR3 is TGTGCCAGCAGTGAACAGACCCCGGAGAACACTGAAGCTTTCTTT. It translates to CASSEQTPENTEAFF.

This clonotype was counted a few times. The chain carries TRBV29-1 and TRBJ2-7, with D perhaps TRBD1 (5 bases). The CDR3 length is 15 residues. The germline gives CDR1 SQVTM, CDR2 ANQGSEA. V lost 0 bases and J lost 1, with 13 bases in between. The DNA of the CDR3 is TGCAGCGTTGAAGATTGGCAGGGCCAATCCTACGAGCAGTACTTC. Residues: CSVEDWQGQSYEQYF.

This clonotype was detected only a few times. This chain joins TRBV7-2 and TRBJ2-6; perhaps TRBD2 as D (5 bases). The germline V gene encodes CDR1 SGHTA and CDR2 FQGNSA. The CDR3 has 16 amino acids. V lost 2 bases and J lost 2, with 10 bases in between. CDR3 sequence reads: CASSLQWGAGANVLTF. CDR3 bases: TGTGCCAGCAGCTTACAATGGGGAGCTGGGGCCAACGTCCTGACTTTC.

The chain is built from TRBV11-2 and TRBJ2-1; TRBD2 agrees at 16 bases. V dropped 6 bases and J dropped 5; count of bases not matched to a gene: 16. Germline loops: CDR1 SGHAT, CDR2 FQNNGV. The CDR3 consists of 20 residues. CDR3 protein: CASRANRPGLAGGINNEQFF. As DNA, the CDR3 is TGTGCCAGCAGAGCTAACAGACCGGGACTAGCGGGAGGGATCAACAATGAGCAGTTCTTC.

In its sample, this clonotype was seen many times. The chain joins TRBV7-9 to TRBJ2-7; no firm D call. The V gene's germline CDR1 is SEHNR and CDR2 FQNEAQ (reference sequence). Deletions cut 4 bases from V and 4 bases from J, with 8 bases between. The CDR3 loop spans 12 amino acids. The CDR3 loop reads CASSYQPYEQYF. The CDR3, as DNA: TGTGCCAGCAGCTATCAGCCGTACGAGCAGTACTTC.

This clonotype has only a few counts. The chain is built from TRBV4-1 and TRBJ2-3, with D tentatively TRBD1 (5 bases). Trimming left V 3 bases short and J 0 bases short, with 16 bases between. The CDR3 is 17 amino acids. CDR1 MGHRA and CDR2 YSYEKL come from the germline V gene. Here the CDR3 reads CASSQAYRSSSTDTQYF. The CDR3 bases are TGCGCCAGCAGCCAGGCTTACAGGTCCTCTAGCACAGATACGCAGTATTTT.

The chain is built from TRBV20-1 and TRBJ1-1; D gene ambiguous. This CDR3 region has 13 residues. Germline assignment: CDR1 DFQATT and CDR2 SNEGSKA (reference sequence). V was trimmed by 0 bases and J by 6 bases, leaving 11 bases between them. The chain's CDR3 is CSARDWVSAEAFF. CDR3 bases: TGCAGTGCTAGAGATTGGGTCAGTGCTGAAGCTTTCTTT.

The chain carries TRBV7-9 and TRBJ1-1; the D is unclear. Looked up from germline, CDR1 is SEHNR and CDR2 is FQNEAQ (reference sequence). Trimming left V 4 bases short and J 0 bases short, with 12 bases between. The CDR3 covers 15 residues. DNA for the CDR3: TGTGCCAGCAGCTCCAAGGCCAGGTTGAACACTGAAGCTTTCTTT. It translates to CASSSKARLNTEAFF.

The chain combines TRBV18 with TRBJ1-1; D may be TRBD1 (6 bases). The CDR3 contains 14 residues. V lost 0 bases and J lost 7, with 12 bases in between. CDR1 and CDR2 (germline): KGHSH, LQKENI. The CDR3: CASSPPGEGGEAFF. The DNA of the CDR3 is TGTGCCAGCTCACCACCGGGGGAAGGGGGTGAAGCTTTCTTT.

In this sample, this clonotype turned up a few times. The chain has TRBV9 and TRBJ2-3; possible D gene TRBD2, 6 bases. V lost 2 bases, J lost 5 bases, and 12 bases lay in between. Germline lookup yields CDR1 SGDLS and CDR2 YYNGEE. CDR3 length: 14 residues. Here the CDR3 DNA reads TGTGCCAGCAGCGTTGATAGCGGCGGAGATACGCAGTATTTT. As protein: CASSVDSGGDTQYF. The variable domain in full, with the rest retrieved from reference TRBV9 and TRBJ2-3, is DSGVTQTPKHLITATGQRVTLRCSPRSGDLSVYWYQQSLDQGLQFLIQYYNGEERAKGNILERFSAQQFPDLHSELNLSSLELGDSALYFCASSVDSGGDTQYFGPGTRLTVL.

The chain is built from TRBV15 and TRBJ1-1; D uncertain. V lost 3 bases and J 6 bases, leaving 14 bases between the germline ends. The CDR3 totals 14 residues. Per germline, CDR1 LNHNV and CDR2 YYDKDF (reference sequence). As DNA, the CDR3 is TGTGCCACCAGCAGGGAAGGCCCTAGCGCTGAAGCTTTCTTT. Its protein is CATSREGPSAEAFF.

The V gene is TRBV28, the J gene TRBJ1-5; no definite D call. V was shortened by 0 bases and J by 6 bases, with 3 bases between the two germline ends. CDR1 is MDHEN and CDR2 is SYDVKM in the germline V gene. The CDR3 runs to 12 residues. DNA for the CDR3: TGTGCCAGCAGTTTATGGGGTCAGCCCCAGCATTTT. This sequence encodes CASSLWGQPQHF.

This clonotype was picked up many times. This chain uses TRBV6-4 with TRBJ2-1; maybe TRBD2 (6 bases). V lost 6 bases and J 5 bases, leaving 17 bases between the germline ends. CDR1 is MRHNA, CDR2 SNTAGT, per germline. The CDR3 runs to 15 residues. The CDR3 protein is CASSLFGGSNNEQFF. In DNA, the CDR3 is TGTGCCAGCAGCCTCTTTGGGGGGAGTAACAATGAGCAGTTCTTC.

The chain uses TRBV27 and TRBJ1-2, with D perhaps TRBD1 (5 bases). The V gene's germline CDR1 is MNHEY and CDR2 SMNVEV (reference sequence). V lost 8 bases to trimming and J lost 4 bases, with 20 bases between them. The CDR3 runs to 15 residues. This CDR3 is CASRVVGTSVYGYTF. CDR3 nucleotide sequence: TGTGCCAGCCGCGTGGTTGGGACGTCGGTCTATGGCTACACCTTC.

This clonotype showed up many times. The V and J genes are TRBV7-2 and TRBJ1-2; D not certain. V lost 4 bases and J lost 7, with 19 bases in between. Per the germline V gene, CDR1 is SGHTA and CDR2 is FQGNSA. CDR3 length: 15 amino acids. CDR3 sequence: CASSSIGTPSRGYTF. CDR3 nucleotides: TGTGCCAGCAGCTCCATCGGAACCCCATCCCGTGGCTACACCTTC.

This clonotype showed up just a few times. Here the CDR3 DNA reads TGCGCCAGCCTGGACCTCTCCTACGAGCAGTACTTC. Translation gives CASLDLSYEQYF. This chain connects TRBV10-2 to TRBJ2-7, with unresolved D. The CDR3 has 12 residues. With 8 bases removed from V and 0 bases from J, the gap between germline ends came to 8 bases. Germline V lookup: CDR1 WSHSY, CDR2 SAAADI.

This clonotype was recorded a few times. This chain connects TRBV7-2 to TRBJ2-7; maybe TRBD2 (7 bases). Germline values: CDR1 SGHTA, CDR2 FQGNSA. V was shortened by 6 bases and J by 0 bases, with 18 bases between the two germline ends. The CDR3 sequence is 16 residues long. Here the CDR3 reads CASSPRGGGSSYEQYF. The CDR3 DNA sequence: TGTGCCAGCAGTCCCAGGGGCGGGGGAAGCTCCTACGAGCAGTACTTC.

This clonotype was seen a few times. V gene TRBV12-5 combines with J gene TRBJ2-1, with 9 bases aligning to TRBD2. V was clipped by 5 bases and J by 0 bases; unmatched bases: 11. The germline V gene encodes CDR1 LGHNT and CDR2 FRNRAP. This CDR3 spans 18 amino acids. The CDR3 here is CASGISSGDPSSYNEQFF. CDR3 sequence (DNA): TGTGCTAGTGGTATTTCTAGCGGGGACCCCAGCTCCTACAATGAGCAGTTCTTC. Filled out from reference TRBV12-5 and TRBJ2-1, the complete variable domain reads DARVTQTPRHKVTEMGQEVTMRCQPILGHNTVFWYRQTMMQGLELLAYFRNRAPLDDSGMPKDRFSAEMPDATLATLKIQPSEPRDSAVYFCASGISSGDPSSYNEQFFGPGTRLTVL.

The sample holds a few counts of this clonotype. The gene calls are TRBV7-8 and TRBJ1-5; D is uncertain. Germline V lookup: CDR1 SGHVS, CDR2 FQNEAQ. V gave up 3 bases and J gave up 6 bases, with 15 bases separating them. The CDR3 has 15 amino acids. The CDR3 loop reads CASSLGGRSTQPQHF. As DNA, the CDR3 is TGTGCCAGCAGCTTGGGAGGCAGGTCCACTCAGCCCCAGCATTTT.

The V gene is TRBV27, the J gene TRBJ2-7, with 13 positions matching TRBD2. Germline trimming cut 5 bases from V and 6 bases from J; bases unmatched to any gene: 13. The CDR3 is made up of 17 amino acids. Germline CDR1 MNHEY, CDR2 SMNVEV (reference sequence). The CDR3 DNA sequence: TGTGCCAGCAGTGTCGTGGGACTAGCGGGGAAGACCTTCGAGCAGTACTTC. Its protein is CASSVVGLAGKTFEQYF.

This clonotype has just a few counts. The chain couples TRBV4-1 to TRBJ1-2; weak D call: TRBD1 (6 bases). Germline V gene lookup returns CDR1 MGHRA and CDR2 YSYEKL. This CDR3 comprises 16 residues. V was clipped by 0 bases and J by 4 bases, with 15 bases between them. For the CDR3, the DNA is TGCGCCAGCAGCCAAGAATCCGGGACACTTGGCTATGGCTACACCTTC. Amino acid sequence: CASSQESGTLGYGYTF.

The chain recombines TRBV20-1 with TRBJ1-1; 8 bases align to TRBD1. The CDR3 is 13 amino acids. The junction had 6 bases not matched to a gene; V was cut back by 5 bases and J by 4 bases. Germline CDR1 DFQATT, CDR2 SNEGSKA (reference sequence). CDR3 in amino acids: CSASTGDGTEAFF. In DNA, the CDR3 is TGCAGTGCTTCGACAGGGGATGGCACTGAAGCTTTCTTT.